This TCR beta chain emerged from a study of lymphopenia after photon versus proton radiotherapy. Study observations and caveats: After the lymphocyte nadir, photon-treated repertoires showed oligoclonal expansion, especially of CD8+ Temra cells. Larger post-nadir TCR diversity loss correlated inversely with survival in deceased patients. Better survival with proton therapy was suggested as possible, not demonstrated.

This clone has only one observation. Its antigen is currently unknown. Clones were sequenced by immunoSEQ multiplex PCR, and TCRdb holds only the in-frame ones, with some missing. In the table there are approximately 47,000 clones, approximately 83% of which are singletons. Germline V CDR1 and CDR2: KGHSH, LQKENI. Trimming took off 6 bases at V and 1 base at J, with 19 bases between the two ends. The CDR3 runs to 16 residues. The rearrangement links TRBV18 to TRBJ2-7; a possible D gene is TRBD2 (6 bases). Sequenced material: peripheral blood, taken from a patient treated with photon-based radiotherapy. This receptor was taken from a man aged 35 to 55 with gastric cancer. The CDR3 region is CASSPGAGIRSYEQYF. The CDR3 region has the DNA TGTGCCAGCTCCCCAGGTGCGGGGATTAGGTCCTACGAGCAGTACTTC.